What follows is one T cell receptor beta chain and its context. The data stem from a study of CD8 T cells in Susac syndrome. Reverse transcription of 0.5 to 1 ug RNA was performed with random hexamers. With immunoSEQ multiplex PCR, TCR beta CDR3 was amplified across 54 Vbeta and 13 Jbeta. TCRdb passed the immunoSEQ multiplex PCR reads through MiXCR, listing each CDR3 protein once. The top ten hold under 0.12% of the sample, which has 200,000 to 300,000 distinct CDR3 sequences, roughly 95% seen once. This CDR3 has 13 amino acids. Between the trimmed V and J ends, which lost 7 bases and 4 bases, there was a span of 11 bases.

The genes are TRBV12-3 or TRBV12-4 and TRBJ2-1; weak D call: TRBD2 (6 bases). Sequencing was done on a sample of CD4+ T cells from PBMCs. This TCR was sampled from a human donor with Susac syndrome. CDR3 loop: CASTSGGYNEQFF. The CDR3 nucleotides are TGTGCCAGCACCTCTGGGGGGTACAATGAGCAGTTCTTC.